This TCR beta chain appears in the sequencing data of a study of blood T cell repertoires in COVID-19. Original handling: By means of reference gene primer amplification, nucleated cell counts were estimated. TCRdb's table, derived via immunoSEQ multiplex PCR, lists solely in-frame clones and lacks some. The DNA gave D and trimming, while V, J and clone size come from that table. The repertoire holds about 480,000 clones, more than 75% seen once, with less than 2% in the top ten. Germline V gene data show CDR1 as LGHNA and CDR2 as YSLEER. With 5 bases clipped from V and 0 bases from J, the junction kept 7 bases outside the gene matches. This CDR3 comprises 16 residues. Residents of about 25 US areas, aged about 18 to 95 years, made up the participants. Cohort 3 donors counted as recovered after two negative PCRs, clearance, or resolved symptoms.

V is TRBV4-3 and J is TRBJ2-3; 8 bases line up with TRBD1. Sequenced sample: PBMCs or T cells enriched from blood (not recorded which). This receptor was taken from a woman in her thirties or forties who had recovered from COVID-19. The CDR3 DNA reads TGCGCCAGCAGCTCCCAGGGGGCCCCCAGCACAGATACGCAGTATTTT. It translates to CASSSQGAPSTDTQYF.